This paragraph reports one TCR beta chain. Its antigen is as yet unknown. Losses at the gene ends were 3 bases for V and 5 bases for J; bases not matched to a gene: 6. This CDR3 is 15 amino acids long. In germline, CDR1 is SEHNR, CDR2 FQNEAQ (reference sequence). Treatment denoted: roughly 20 received Ad26.COV2.S at low or high dose, single or two shots; five or six received placebo; per-sample allocation not given. On day 63 after the first injection, vaccine and placebo recipients gave samples. This sample is part of a study of Ad26.COV2.S vaccination and SARS-CoV-2 variants. Whole-study findings and limits: Total responses of T cells may have been underestimated by the analyses of TCR breadth and depth.

Clones were sequenced by immunoSEQ multiplex PCR, and TCRdb holds only the in-frame ones, with some missing. The sample gives roughly 350,000 clones, about 88% of which show up once; around 6.4% is in the top ten. This chain joins TRBV7-9 and TRBJ2-3; 9 nucleotides agree with TRBD2. The sequence came from a person between 18 and 65 years old who received the Ad26.COV2.S COVID-19 vaccine or a placebo. Source: peripheral blood, taken in a trial of Ad26.COV2.S vaccine versus placebo. CDR3 sequence reads: CASSLGLAGLDTQYF. In DNA form, the CDR3 reads TGTGCCAGCAGCTTGGGTCTAGCGGGGCTAGATACGCAGTATTTT. Combining the CDR3 with reference TRBV7-9 and TRBJ2-3 gives the whole variable domain DTGVSQNPRHKITKRGQNVTFRCDPISEHNRLYWYRQTLGQGPEFLTYFQNEAQLEKSRLLSDRFSAERPKGSFSTLEIQRTEQGDSAMYLCASSLGLAGLDTQYFGPGTRLTVL.